A selection of T cell receptor beta chains follows, all from one sample in a study of human T cells and chemical hapten exposure. Via MiXCR, TCRdb re-called the RACE reads, giving one row per CDR3 protein. The sample lists around 380,000 distinct CDR3 sequences, around 5% occurring once. The sample consisted of whole blood, taken in connection with sensitization to the hapten diphenylcyclopropenone (DPC). The source of these receptors is a woman aged 18 to 35 with alopecia areata. Some clones in this sample may be carry-over from other donors' samples. The CDR3 runs from the conserved cysteine through the conserved F or W. D genes are given only for firm matches. Size tells how often a clone was seen (once, few, many) or the class of an expanded clone, and some rows leave it out.

>14|few|TRBV6-6|TRBJ1-1|-
TGTGCCAGCAGCCGCGACCGGACGGCCACTGAAGCTTTCTTT
CASSRDRTATEAFF
>12|-|TRBV20-1|TRBJ2-3|-
TGCAGTGCCCCGGGAGTAACAGATACGCAGTATTTT
CSAPGVTDTQYF
>14|many|TRBV10-2|TRBJ1-2|-
TGCGCCAGCAGTTCTGGGCCTTCCGCCTATGGCTACACCTTC
CASSSGPSAYGYTF
>15|many|TRBV5-1|TRBJ2-2|-
TGCGCCAGCAGCTTAAAGACTATGACCACCGGGGAGCTGTTTTTT
CASSLKTMTTGELFF
>15|-|TRBV4-3|TRBJ2-3|-
TGCGCCAGCAGCCAATTAACGGGGAGCACAGATACGCAGTATTTT
CASSQLTGSTDTQYF
>11|many|TRBV5-4|TRBJ1-2|-
TGTGCCGTCCGAGGAGGTTATGGCTACACCTTC
CAVRGGYGYTF
>18|medium-sized|TRBV7-6|TRBJ2-1|TRBD2
TGTGCCAGCAGCTTAGATTTGGGCGGGGGGGCCAGGAAGAATGAGCAGTTCTTC
CASSLDLGGGARKNEQFF
>13|many|TRBV6-6|TRBJ1-4|-
TGTGCGGCGAGGAAGGATGGGAATGAAAAACTGTTTTTT
CAARKDGNEKLFF
>13|few|TRBV7-9|TRBJ1-1|-
TGTGCCAGCAGCTTAGCGATGGGGGCTGAAGCTTTCTTT
CASSLAMGAEAFF
>14|-|TRBV11-2|TRBJ1-1|-
TGTGCCAGCAGCTTAGATCTTATTGTCACTGAAGCTTTCTTT
CASSLDLIVTEAFF
>15|-|TRBV10-3|TRBJ2-3|TRBD1
TGTGCCACCCGGCTCGGGACAGCCAACACAGATACGCAGTATTTT
CATRLGTANTDTQYF
>14|-|TRBV7-9|TRBJ2-1|TRBD2
TGTGCCAGCAGCTTTAAGCGGGGGGCCGATGAGCAGTTCTTC
CASSFKRGADEQFF
>15|few|TRBV7-2|TRBJ2-7|TRBD2
TGTGCCAGCAGCCTCCCGGGGGGGGGTTTCTACGAGCAGTACTTC
CASSLPGGGFYEQYF
>16|many|TRBV5-5|TRBJ2-1|TRBD1
TGTGCCAGCAGCTTGGCCGGGACAGGGTACTTGGATGAGCAGTTCTTC
CASSLAGTGYLDEQFF
>14|few|TRBV27|TRBJ2-7|-
TGTGCCAGCAGTCTAAGAATACAGGGTTACGAGCAGTACTTC
CASSLRIQGYEQYF
>17|many|TRBV25-1|TRBJ2-5|TRBD2
TGTGCCAGCAGTATCGGGACTAGCTCCATCAAAGGGGAGACCCAGTACTTC
CASSIGTSSIKGETQYF
>14|-|TRBV6-5|TRBJ2-5|TRBD2
TGTGCCAGCAGTACCTTAGCGGGGGAAGAGACCCAGTACTTC
CASSTLAGEETQYF
>16|many|TRBV12-3/TRBV12-4|TRBJ2-1|TRBD2
TGTGCCAGCAGTTCCCGACTAGCGGGGGGTAAGGATGAGCAGTTCTTC
CASSSRLAGGKDEQFF